This T cell receptor beta chain was identified during a study of blood T cell repertoires in COVID-19. Clones were read by immunoSEQ multiplex PCR, and TCRdb kept only the in-frame ones, dropping some. The top ten hold around 1.9% of the sample, which has roughly 150,000 clones, roughly 91% seen once. The source of this sequence is a man in his fifties or sixties who had recovered from COVID-19. Sequencing was performed on peripheral blood.

DNA of the CDR3: TGTGCCAGCAGAAGGACAGGGGATAGAGAAAAACTGTTTTTT. As protein: CASRRTGDREKLFF. The chain links TRBV6-5 to TRBJ1-4, with 9 bases fitting TRBD1. Germline values: CDR1 MNHEY, CDR2 SVGAGI. CDR3 length: 14 residues. Trimming took 6 bases from V and 8 from J; bases not matched to a gene: 7.